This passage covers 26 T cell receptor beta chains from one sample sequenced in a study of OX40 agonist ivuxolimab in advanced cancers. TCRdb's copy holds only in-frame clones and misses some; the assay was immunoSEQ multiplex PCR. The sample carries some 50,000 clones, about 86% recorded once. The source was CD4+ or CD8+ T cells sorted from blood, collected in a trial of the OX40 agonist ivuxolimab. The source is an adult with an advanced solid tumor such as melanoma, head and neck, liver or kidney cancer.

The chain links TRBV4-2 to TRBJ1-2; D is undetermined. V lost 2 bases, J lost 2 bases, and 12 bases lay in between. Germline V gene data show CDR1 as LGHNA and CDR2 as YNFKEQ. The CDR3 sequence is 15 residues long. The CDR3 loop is CASSQSRVGNYGYTF. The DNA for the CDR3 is TGTGCCAGCAGCCAATCCCGGGTAGGGAACTATGGCTACACCTTC.

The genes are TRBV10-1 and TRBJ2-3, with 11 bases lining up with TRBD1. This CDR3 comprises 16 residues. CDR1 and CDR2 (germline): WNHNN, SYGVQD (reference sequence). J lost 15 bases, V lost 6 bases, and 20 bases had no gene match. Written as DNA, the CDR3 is TGCGCCAGCAGATCGGACAGGGGGCGTCGACCGGGCACATTATATTTT. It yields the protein CASRSDRGRRPGTLYF.

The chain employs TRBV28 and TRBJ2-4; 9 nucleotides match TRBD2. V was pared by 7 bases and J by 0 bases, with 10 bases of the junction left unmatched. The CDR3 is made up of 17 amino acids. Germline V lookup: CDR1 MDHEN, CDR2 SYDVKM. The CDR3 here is CASTVRAGGGAKNIQYF. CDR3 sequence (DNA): TGTGCCAGCACCGTGAGGGCGGGAGGGGGAGCCAAAAACATTCAGTACTTC.

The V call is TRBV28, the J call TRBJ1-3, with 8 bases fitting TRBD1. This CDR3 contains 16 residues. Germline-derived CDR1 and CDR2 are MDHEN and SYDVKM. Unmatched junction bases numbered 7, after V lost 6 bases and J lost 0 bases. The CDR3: CASRGRGLHSGNTIYF. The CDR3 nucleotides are TGTGCCAGCAGGGGCAGGGGGCTACACTCTGGAAACACCATATATTTT.

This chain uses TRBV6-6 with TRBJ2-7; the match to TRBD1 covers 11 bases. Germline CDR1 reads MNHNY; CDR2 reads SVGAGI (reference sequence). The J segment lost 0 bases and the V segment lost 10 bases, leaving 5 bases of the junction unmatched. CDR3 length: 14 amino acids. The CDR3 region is CATQGQGGSYEQYF. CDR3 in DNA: TGTGCCACCCAGGGACAGGGGGGCTCCTACGAGCAGTACTTC.

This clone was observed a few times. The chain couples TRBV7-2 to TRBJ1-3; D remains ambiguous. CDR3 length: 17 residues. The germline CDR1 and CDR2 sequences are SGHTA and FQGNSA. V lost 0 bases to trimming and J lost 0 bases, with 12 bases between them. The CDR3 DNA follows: TGTGCCAGCAGCTTAGCCCCGGCAGCTATCTCTGGAAACACCATATATTTT. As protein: CASSLAPAAISGNTIYF.

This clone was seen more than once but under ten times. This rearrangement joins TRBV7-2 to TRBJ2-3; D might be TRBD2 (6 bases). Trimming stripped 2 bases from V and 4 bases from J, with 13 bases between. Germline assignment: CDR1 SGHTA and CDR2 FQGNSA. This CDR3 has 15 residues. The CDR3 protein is CASSLSRGASDTQYF. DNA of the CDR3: TGTGCCAGCAGCTTATCGCGGGGAGCCTCAGATACGCAGTATTTT.

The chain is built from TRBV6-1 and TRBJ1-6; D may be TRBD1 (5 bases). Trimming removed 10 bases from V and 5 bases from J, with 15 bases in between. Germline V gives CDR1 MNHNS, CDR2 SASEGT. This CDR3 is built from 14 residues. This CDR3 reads CATNKEGNNSPLHF. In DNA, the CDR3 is TGTGCCACCAACAAGGAGGGGAATAATTCACCCCTCCACTTT.

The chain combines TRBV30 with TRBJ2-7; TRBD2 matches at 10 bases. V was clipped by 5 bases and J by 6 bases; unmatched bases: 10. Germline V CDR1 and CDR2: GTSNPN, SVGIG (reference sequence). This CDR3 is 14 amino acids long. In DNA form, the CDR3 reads TGTGCCTGGGGAGAGGGACTAGCGTTGGGCGAGCAGTACTTC. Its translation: CAWGEGLALGEQYF.

CDR3 amino acids: CASSCPRDSRGYEQYF. CDR3 bases: TGTGCCAGCAGCTGCCCTCGGGACAGCCGGGGGTACGAGCAGTACTTC. The rearrangement joins TRBV21-1 to TRBJ2-7; TRBD1 is the table's D call, not checked against the DNA. TRBV21-1 is a recognized pseudogene. CDR3 length equals 16 residues.

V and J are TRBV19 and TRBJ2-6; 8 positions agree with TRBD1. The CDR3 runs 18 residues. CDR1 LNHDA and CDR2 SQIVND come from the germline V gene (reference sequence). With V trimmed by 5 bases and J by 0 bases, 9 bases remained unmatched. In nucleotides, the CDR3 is TGTGCCAGTAGTTCACCGGGACAGGTTGCCTCTGGGGCCAACGTCCTGACTTTC. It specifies CASSSPGQVASGANVLTF.

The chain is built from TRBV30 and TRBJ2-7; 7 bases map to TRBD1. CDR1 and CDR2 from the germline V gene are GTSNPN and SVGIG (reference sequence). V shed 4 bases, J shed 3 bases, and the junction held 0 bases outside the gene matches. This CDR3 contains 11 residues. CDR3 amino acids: CAWTGGYEQYF. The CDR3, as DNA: TGTGCCTGGACAGGGGGCTACGAGCAGTACTTC.

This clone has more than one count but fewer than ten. The CDR3 DNA is TGTGCCATCAGTGAGTCGATGGGACTAGCCATGTTCTTC. It yields the protein CAISESMGLAMFF. The J gene is TRBJ2-1, the V gene TRBV10-3, with 9 bases that match TRBD2. Germline CDR1 reads ENHRY; CDR2 reads SYGVKD. CDR3 length equals 13 residues. The trim removed 0 bases at V and 15 bases at J, leaving 6 bases unmatched.

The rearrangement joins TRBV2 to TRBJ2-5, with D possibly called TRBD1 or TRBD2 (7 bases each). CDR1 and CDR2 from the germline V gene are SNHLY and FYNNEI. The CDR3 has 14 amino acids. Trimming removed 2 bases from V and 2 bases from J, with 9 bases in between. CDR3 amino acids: CASSEQGGQETQYF. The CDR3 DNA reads TGTGCCAGCAGTGAACAGGGGGGGCAAGAGACCCAGTACTTC.

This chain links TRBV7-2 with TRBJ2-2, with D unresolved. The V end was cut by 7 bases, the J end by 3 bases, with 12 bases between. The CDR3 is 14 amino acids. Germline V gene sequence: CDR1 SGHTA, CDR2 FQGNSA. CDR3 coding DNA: TGTGCCAGCACCACAGTGGTGGACACCGGGGAGCTGTTTTTT. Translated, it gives CASTTVVDTGELFF.

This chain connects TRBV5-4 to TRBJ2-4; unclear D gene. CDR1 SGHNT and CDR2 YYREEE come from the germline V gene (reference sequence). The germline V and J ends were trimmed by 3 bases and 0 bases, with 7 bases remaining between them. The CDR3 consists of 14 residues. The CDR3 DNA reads TGTGCCAGCAGCTCCCCTCTAGCCAAAAACATTCAGTACTTC. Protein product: CASSSPLAKNIQYF.

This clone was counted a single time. The CDR3 reads CAWSGVYEQYF. CDR3 in DNA: TGTGCCTGGAGCGGGGTCTACGAGCAGTACTTC. V and J are TRBV30 and TRBJ2-7; D possibly corresponds to TRBD2 (5 bases). This CDR3 contains 11 residues. CDR1 GTSNPN and CDR2 SVGIG come from the germline V gene (reference sequence). The V end lost 3 bases, the J end lost 3 bases, and 6 bases lay between the germline ends.

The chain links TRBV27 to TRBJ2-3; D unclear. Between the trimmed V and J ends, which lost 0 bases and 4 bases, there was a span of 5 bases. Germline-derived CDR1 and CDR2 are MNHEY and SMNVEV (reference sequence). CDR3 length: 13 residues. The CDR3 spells CASSLSMADTQYF. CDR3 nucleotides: TGTGCCAGCAGTTTATCAATGGCAGATACGCAGTATTTT.

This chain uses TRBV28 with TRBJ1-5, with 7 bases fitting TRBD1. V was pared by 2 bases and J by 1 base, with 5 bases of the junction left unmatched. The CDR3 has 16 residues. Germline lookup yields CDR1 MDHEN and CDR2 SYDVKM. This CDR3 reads CASSLTGQLSNQPQHF. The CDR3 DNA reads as TGTGCCAGCAGTTTAACGGGACAGCTAAGCAATCAGCCCCAGCATTTT. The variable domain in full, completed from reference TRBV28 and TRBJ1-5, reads DVKVTQSSRYLVKRTGEKVFLECVQDMDHENMFWYRQDPGLGLRLIYFSYDVKMKEKGDIPEGYSVSREKKERFSLILESASTNQTSMYLCASSLTGQLSNQPQHFGDGTRLSIL.

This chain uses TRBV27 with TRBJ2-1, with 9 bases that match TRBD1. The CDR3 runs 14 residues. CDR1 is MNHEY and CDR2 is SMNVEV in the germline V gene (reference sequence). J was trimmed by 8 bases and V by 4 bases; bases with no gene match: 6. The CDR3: CASSSYRGRDEQFF. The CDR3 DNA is TGTGCCAGCAGTTCCTACAGGGGGCGTGATGAGCAGTTCTTC.

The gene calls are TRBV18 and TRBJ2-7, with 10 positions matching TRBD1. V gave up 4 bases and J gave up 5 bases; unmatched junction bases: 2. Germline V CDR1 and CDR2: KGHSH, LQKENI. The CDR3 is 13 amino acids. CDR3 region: CASSRQGADEQYF. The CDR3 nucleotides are TGTGCCAGCTCACGACAGGGGGCGGACGAGCAGTACTTC.

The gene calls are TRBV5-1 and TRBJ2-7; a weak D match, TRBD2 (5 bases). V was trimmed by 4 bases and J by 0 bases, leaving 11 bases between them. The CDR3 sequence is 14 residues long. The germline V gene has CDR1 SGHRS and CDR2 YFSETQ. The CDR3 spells CASSLSANSYEQYF. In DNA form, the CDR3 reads TGCGCCAGCAGCCTTAGCGCTAACTCCTACGAGCAGTACTTC. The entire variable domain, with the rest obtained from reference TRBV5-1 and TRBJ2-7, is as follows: KAGVTQTPRYLIKTRGQQVTLSCSPISGHRSVSWYQQTPGQGLQFLFEYFSETQRNKGNFPGRFSGRQFSNSRSEMNVSTLELGDSALYLCASSLSANSYEQYFGPGTRLTVT.

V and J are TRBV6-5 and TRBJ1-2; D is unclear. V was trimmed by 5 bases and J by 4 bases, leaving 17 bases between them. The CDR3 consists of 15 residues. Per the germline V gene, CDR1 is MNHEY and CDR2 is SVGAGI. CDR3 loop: CASSKLRGFRYGYTF. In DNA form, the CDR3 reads TGTGCCAGCAGTAAACTTCGTGGGTTCCGCTATGGCTACACCTTC.

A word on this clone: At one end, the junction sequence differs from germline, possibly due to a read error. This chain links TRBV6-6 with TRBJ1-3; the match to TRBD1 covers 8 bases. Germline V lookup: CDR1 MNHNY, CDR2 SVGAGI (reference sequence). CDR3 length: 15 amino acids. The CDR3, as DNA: TGTGCCAGCAGTTGGACAGGGACCCTTGGAAGCACCATATATTTT. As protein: CASSWTGTLGSTIYF.

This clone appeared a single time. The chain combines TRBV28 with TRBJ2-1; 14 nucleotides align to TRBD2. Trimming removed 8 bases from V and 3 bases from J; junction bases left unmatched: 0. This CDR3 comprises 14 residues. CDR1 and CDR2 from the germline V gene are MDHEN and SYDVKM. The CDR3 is CASGLAGGYNEQFF. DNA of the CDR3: TGTGCCAGCGGACTAGCGGGAGGCTACAATGAGCAGTTCTTC.

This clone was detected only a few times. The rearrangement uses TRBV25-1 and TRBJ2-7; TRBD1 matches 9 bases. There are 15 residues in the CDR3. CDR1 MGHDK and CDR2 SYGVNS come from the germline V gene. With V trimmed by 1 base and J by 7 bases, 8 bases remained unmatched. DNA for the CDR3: TGTGCCAGCAGTGAATCCACAGGGGGCTCTGAAGAGCAGTACTTC. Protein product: CASSESTGGSEEQYF.